Listed below are T cell receptor beta chains from one sample, sequenced in a study of blood T cell repertoires in COVID-19. Sequencing was performed with immunoSEQ multiplex PCR; in TCRdb, only in-frame clones are kept and a portion is missing. The sample lists around 250,000 clones; 80% to 90% were seen once. Material: PBMCs or T cells enriched from blood (not recorded which). These receptors were taken from a woman between 50 and 59 years old who had recovered from COVID-19. The CDR3 runs from the conserved cysteine through the conserved F or W. The D gene is left open where the match is weak. Clone size is stated in some rows and not others, as once, few, many or a class when expanded.

.,TRBV9,.,TRBJ1-2,CASSYTVNRRTVNYGYTF,TGTGCCAGCAGCTACACCGTAAACCGACGGACAGTTAACTATGGCTACACCTTC
TRBD1,TRBV10-2,once,TRBJ1-1,CASSESSGGDTEAFF,TGCGCCAGCAGTGAGTCGTCAGGGGGCGACACTGAAGCTTTCTTT
.,TRBV18,.,TRBJ1-1,CASSLGGSSTEAFF,TGTGCCAGCTCATTGGGGGGGTCGAGCACTGAAGCTTTCTTT
.,TRBV20-1,.,TRBJ2-1,CSSPAYNEQFF,TGCAGTTCCCCTGCCTACAATGAGCAGTTCTTC
.,TRBV28,.,TRBJ1-5,CASSLLPRFGGNQPQHF,TGTGCCAGCAGCCTACTACCACGATTCGGCGGCAATCAGCCCCAGCATTTT
TRBD1,TRBV29-1,.,TRBJ1-3,CSVTTGTGGNTIYF,TGCAGCGTTACCACCGGGACAGGTGGAAACACCATATATTTT
.,TRBV28,.,TRBJ1-2,CATAGQNNYGYTF,TGTGCCACCGCCGGACAGAACAACTATGGCTACACCTTC
TRBD1,TRBV28,.,TRBJ2-3,CASRGQGVSTDTQYF,TGTGCCAGCAGGGGTCAGGGGGTCAGTACAGATACGCAGTATTTT
TRBD2,TRBV6-5,.,TRBJ2-2,CASSRGLAGVVLFF,TGTGCCAGCAGCCGAGGACTAGCGGGAGTGGTGCTGTTTTTT
TRBD1,TRBV7-9,.,TRBJ1-4,CASSAPSGLQGAREKLFF,TGTGCCAGCAGCGCCCCAAGTGGTTTACAGGGGGCGCGGGAAAAACTGTTTTTT
.,TRBV6-5,.,TRBJ1-2,CASRPFSQAYGYTF,TGTGCCAGCAGGCCGTTCAGCCAGGCCTATGGCTACACCTTC
TRBD1,TRBV6-5,.,TRBJ1-1,CASSYGNGQATFF,TGTGCCAGCAGTTACGGAAACGGACAGGCAACTTTCTTT
.,TRBV18,.,TRBJ1-1,CASSQGVGGAGTEAFF,TGTGCCAGCTCACAAGGCGTCGGGGGGGCGGGCACTGAAGCTTTCTTT
.,TRBV28,few,TRBJ2-2,CASRQENTGELFF,TGTGCCAGCAGGCAGGAAAACACCGGGGAGCTGTTTTTT
.,TRBV19,.,TRBJ2-2,CASSPTGIGGELFF,TGTGCCAGTAGTCCAACAGGGATAGGAGGGGAGCTGTTTTTT
.,TRBV18,.,TRBJ1-2,CASSPGGDGYTF,TGTGCCAGCTCACCAGGGGGCGACGGCTACACCTTC
TRBD1,TRBV5-4,.,TRBJ1-1,CASSLEGAKTEAFF,TGTGCCAGCAGCTTGGAGGGGGCGAAGACTGAAGCTTTCTTT
TRBD2,TRBV19,.,TRBJ2-7,CASSIGTYSGRPYEQYF,TGTGCCAGTAGTATCGGGACCTATAGCGGGAGGCCCTACGAGCAGTACTTC
TRBD1,TRBV11-2,.,TRBJ1-4,CASSPQGGNEKLFF,TGTGCCAGCAGCCCTCAGGGGGGTAATGAAAAACTGTTTTTT
TRBD1,TRBV5-1,few,TRBJ1-2,CASSRDRGLYGYTF,TGCGCCAGCAGCCGGGACAGGGGGCTTTATGGCTACACCTTC
TRBD2,TRBV7-3,.,TRBJ2-1,CASSGGTSGSNEQFF,TGTGCCAGCAGCGGGGGAACTAGCGGGAGTAATGAGCAGTTCTTC
.,TRBV18,.,TRBJ1-2,CASSLRTENYGYTF,TGTGCCAGCTCGCTTCGGACTGAGAACTATGGCTACACCTTC
.,TRBV14,.,TRBJ1-1,CASSQGTTGNTEAFF,TGTGCCAGCAGCCAGGGCACCACCGGGAACACTGAAGCTTTCTTT
TRBD1,TRBV19,.,TRBJ2-5,CASSDRGHQETQYF,TGTGCCAGTAGCGACAGGGGGCATCAAGAGACCCAGTACTTC
TRBD1,TRBV28,.,TRBJ1-4,CASSLAGTGAANEKLFF,TGTGCCAGCAGTTTGGCGGGGACAGGGGCGGCTAATGAAAAACTGTTTTTT
.,TRBV19,.,TRBJ2-7,CASSISIANSYEQYF,TGTGCCAGTAGTATATCCATAGCTAACTCCTACGAGCAGTACTTC
.,TRBV5-8,few,TRBJ1-3,CASSLIWESTSGNTIYF,TGTGCCAGCAGCTTGATCTGGGAGAGCACCTCTGGAAACACCATATATTTT
.,TRBV5-1,.,TRBJ1-2,CASSLSQANYGYTF,TGCGCCAGCAGCTTGAGTCAGGCTAACTATGGCTACACCTTC
TRBD1,TRBV19,.,TRBJ2-1,CARDRRTGAYNEQFF,TGTGCCAGGGACCGTCGGACAGGGGCTTACAATGAGCAGTTCTTC